Following are 11 T cell receptor beta chains from one sample sequenced in a study of cytomegalovirus exposure and HLA in healthy donors. Amplification used 60 Vbeta primers and 13 Jbeta primers. The method was immunoSEQ multiplex PCR; TCRdb's version includes in-frame clones alone and lacks a portion of them. Of around 150,000 clones in the sample, 60% to 85% are singletons; the top ten hold around 6.5%. Specimen: PBMCs. Receptors were obtained from a man in his fifties or sixties in good health and CMV-seropositive.

The V gene is TRBV5-1, the J gene TRBJ1-1; 7 bases fit TRBD1. The V and J ends lost 4 bases and 9 bases, in that order; junction bases with no gene match: 6. Germline assignment: CDR1 SGHRS and CDR2 YFSETQ. The CDR3 runs to 12 residues. The CDR3 region has the DNA TGCGCCAGCAGCGAAGGGGGCGTAAAAGCTTTCTTT. Translated: CASSEGGVKAFF.

This sequence joins TRBV30 and TRBJ2-6, with 8 nucleotides matching TRBD1. CDR1 GTSNPN and CDR2 SVGIG come from the germline V gene (reference sequence). The ends lost 3 bases at V and 1 base at J; junction bases unmatched: 8. The CDR3 extends over 17 amino acids. The CDR3 region is CAWSRDRTDSGANVLTF. CDR3 bases: TGTGCCTGGAGCCGGGACAGGACAGATTCTGGGGCCAACGTCCTGACTTTC.

The chain recombines TRBV6-5 with TRBJ1-1; TRBD1 matches at 9 bases. CDR1 and CDR2 (germline): MNHEY, SVGAGI. The V segment lost 1 base and the J segment 5 bases; nucleotides outside the gene matches: 5. The CDR3 length is 15 residues. DNA for the CDR3: TGTGCCAGCAGTTACTGGGGACAGGGTGTGACTGAAGCTTTCTTT. It translates to CASSYWGQGVTEAFF.

In nucleotides, the CDR3 is TGTGCCACTACTTCAAGCCCCCTGGGGGCCCCCTACGAGCAGTACTTC. Protein sequence: CATTSSPLGAPYEQYF. The chain employs TRBV28 and TRBJ2-7; possibly TRBD1 for D (6 bases). Germline loops: CDR1 MDHEN, CDR2 SYDVKM. The length of the CDR3 is 16 residues. Trimming removed 10 bases from V and 2 bases from J, with 24 bases in between. Full variable domain (missing parts from reference TRBV28 and TRBJ2-7): DVKVTQSSRYLVKRTGEKVFLECVQDMDHENMFWYRQDPGLGLRLIYFSYDVKMKEKGDIPEGYSVSREKKERFSLILESASTNQTSMYLCATTSSPLGAPYEQYFGPGTRLTVT.

This chain connects TRBV2 to TRBJ2-7; D unresolved. This CDR3 is 13 amino acids long. Germline V gene data show CDR1 as SNHLY and CDR2 as FYNNEI. Trimming removed 7 bases from V and 2 bases from J, with 12 bases in between. The CDR3 region has the DNA TGTGCCAGCACACGCAGGTCCCCCTACGAGCAGTACTTC. Amino acids: CASTRRSPYEQYF.

The chain links TRBV5-1 to TRBJ1-1; a weak D match, TRBD1 (6 bases). The germline gives CDR1 SGHRS, CDR2 YFSETQ. The V end lost 4 bases, the J end lost 4 bases, and 14 bases lay between the germline ends. This CDR3 comprises 14 residues. CDR3 amino acids: CASSPGGPSTEAFF. DNA for the CDR3: TGCGCCAGCAGCCCCGGGGGGCCCAGCACTGAAGCTTTCTTT.

The gene calls are TRBV5-1 and TRBJ1-1; no clear D. Per the germline V gene, CDR1 is SGHRS and CDR2 is YFSETQ. This CDR3 comprises 14 residues. The ends were cut back, 0 bases at V and 11 bases at J, with 17 bases in the middle. The CDR3 bases are TGCGCCAGCAGCTTGGGGAGCCGAACCACCGCGGCTTTCTTT. Translated: CASSLGSRTTAAFF.

This clone has a handful of counts. The rearrangement links TRBV2 to TRBJ2-4; D gene uncertain. V lost 7 bases, J lost 8 bases, and 15 bases lay in between. CDR3 size: 13 residues. Germline-derived CDR1 and CDR2 are SNHLY and FYNNEI. For the CDR3, the DNA is TGTGCCAGCATAGCCCGGAGTGGTCACATTCAGTACTTC. Protein product: CASIARSGHIQYF.

This clone was counted a few times. This chain joins TRBV28 and TRBJ2-1; 7 bases are a match to TRBD2. From germline, CDR1 is MDHEN and CDR2 SYDVKM. With V trimmed by 6 bases and J by 1 base, 6 bases remained unmatched. The CDR3 is 15 amino acids. CDR3 loop: CASSPLANSYNEQFF. The CDR3 bases are TGTGCCAGCAGCCCACTAGCGAATTCCTACAATGAGCAGTTCTTC. Filled out from reference TRBV28 and TRBJ2-1, the complete variable domain reads DVKVTQSSRYLVKRTGEKVFLECVQDMDHENMFWYRQDPGLGLRLIYFSYDVKMKEKGDIPEGYSVSREKKERFSLILESASTNQTSMYLCASSPLANSYNEQFFGPGTRLTVL.

This chain connects TRBV10-1 to TRBJ2-2; TRBD1 might be the D (6 bases). Deletions cut 6 bases from V and 5 bases from J, with 7 bases between. The CDR3 is made up of 12 amino acids. Germline assignment: CDR1 WNHNN and CDR2 SYGVQD (reference sequence). This CDR3 reads CASSRGTGELFF. CDR3 sequence (DNA): TGCGCCAGCAGCAGGGGTACCGGGGAGCTGTTTTTT.

The rearrangement links TRBV6-4 to TRBJ2-7; no clear D. The CDR3 loop spans 14 amino acids. The ends were cut back, 7 bases at V and 5 bases at J, with 18 bases in the middle. Germline V gene sequence: CDR1 MRHNA, CDR2 SNTAGT. This CDR3 is CASIDWQASHEQYF. The CDR3 DNA sequence: TGTGCCAGCATTGATTGGCAGGCCAGCCACGAGCAGTACTTC.